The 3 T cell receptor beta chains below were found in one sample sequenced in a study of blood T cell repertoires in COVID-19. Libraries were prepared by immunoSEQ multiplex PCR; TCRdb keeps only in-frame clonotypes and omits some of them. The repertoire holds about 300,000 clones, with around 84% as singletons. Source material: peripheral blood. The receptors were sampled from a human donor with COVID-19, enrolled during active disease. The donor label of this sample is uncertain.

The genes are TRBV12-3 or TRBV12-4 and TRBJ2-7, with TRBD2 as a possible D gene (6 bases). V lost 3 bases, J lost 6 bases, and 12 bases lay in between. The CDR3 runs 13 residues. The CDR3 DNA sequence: TGTGCCAGCAGTTTTGATGCGGGGCGCGAGCAGTACTTC. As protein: CASSFDAGREQYF.

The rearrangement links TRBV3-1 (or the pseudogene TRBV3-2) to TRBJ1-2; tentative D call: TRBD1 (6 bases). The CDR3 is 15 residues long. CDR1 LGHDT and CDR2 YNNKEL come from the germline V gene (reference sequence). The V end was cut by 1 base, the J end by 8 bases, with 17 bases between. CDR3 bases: TGTGCCAGCAGCCAAGGTTCGCGGGGGGCGAACGGCTACACCTTC. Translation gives CASSQGSRGANGYTF.

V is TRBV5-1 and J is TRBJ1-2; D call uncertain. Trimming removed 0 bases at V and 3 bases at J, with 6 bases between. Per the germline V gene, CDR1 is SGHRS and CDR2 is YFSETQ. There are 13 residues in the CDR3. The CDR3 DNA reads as TGCGCCAGCAGCTTGGGGCAGGACTATGGCTACACCTTC. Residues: CASSLGQDYGYTF.